This section outlines one T cell receptor (beta chain) sequence together with its context. The CDR3 does not end in the conserved phenylalanine or tryptophan, so this is likely a read error. This sample was taken from a study of tumor and adjacent non-tumor tissue in lung cancer. No cell sorting was done before RNA was extracted from the tissue. Donors were chemotherapy-naive, newly diagnosed lung cancer surgical patients in China, August–November 2014. Three rounds of nested PCR, following a modified ARM-PCR protocol, produced the TCRbeta library. One entry per CDR3 protein results from TCRdb running MiXCR on the multiplex PCR reads. The sample has approximately 70,000 distinct CDR3 sequences, more than 70% seen once. Source material: lung tumor tissue. This TCR came from a man aged 60 to 69 with non-small cell lung cancer.

Here the CDR3 DNA reads TGTGCCAGCAGGTTGACAGGGAATACTGATGCTTTCTTA. Translating it yields CASRLTGNTDAFL. The chain is built from TRBV6-6 and TRBJ1-1, with 7 bases identical to TRBD1. Germline V gene data show CDR1 as MNHNY and CDR2 as SVGAGI (reference sequence). This CDR3 contains 13 residues.